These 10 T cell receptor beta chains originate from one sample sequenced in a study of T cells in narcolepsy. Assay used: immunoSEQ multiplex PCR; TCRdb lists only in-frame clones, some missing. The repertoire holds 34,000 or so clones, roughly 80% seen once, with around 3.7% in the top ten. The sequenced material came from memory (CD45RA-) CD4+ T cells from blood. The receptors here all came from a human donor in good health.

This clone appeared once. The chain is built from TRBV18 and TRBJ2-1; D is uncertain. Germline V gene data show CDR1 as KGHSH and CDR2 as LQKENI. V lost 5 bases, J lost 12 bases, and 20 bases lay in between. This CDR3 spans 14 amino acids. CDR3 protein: CASSTLQSRDGQFF. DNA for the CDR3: TGTGCCAGCTCAACCTTGCAATCTAGAGATGGGCAGTTCTTC.

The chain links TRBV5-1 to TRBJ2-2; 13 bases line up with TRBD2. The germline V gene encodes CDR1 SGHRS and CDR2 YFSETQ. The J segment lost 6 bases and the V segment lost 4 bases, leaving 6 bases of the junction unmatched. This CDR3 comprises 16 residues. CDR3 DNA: TGCGCCAGCAGCCCCGGACTAGCGGGAGTGGCCGGGGAGCTGTTTTTT. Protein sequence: CASSPGLAGVAGELFF.

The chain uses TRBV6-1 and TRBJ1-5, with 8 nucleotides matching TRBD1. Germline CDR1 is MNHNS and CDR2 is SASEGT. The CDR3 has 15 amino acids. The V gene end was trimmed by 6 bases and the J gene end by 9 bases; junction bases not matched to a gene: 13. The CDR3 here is CASRAGTGGRWPQHF. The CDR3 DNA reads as TGTGCCAGCAGAGCCGGGACAGGTGGTAGATGGCCCCAGCATTTT.

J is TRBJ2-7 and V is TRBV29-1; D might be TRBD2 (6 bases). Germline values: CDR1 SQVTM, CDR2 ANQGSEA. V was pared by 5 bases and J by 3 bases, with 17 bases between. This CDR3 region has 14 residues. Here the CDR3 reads CSVRSGTHVYEQYF. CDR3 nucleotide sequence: TGCAGCGTTCGATCCGGGACTCACGTCTACGAGCAGTACTTC.

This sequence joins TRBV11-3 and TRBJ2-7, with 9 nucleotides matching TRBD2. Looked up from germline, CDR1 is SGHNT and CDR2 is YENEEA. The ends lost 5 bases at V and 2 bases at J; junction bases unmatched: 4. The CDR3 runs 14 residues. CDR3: CASSPGLATYEQYF. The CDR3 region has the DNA TGTGCCAGCAGCCCCGGACTAGCGACCTACGAGCAGTACTTC.

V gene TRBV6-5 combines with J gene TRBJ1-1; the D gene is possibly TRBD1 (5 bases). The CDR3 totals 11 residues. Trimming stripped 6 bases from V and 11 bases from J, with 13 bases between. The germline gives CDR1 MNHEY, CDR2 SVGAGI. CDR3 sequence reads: CASRNRRYAFF. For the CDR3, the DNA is TGTGCCAGCAGGAACAGGCGGTACGCTTTCTTT.

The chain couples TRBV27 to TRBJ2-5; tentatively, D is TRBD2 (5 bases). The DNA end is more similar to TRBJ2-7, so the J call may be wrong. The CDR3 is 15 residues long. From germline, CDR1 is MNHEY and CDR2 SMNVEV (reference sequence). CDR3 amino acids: CASRSGGQRSYEQYF. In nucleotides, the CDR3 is TGTGCCAGCAGATCAGGAGGCCAGCGCTCCTACGAGCAGTACTTC.

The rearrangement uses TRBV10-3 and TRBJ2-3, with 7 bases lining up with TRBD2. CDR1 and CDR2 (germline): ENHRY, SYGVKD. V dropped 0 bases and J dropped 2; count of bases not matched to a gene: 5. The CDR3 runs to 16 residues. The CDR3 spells CAISESAGADTDTQYF. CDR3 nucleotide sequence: TGTGCCATCAGTGAGTCGGCGGGAGCTGACACAGATACGCAGTATTTT.

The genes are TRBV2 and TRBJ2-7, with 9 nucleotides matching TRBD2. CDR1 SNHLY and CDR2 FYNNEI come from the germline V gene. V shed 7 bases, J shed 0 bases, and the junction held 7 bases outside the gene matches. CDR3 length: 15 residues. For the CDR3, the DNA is TGTGCCAGCAAGGGTGGGGGACTAGCCTCCTACGAGCAGTACTTC. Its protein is CASKGGGLASYEQYF. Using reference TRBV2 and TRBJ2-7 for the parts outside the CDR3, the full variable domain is EPEVTQTPSHQVTQMGQEVILRCVPISNHLYFYWYRQILGQKVEFLVSFYNNEISEKSEIFDDQFSVERPDGSNFTLKIRSTKLEDSAMYFCASKGGGLASYEQYFGPGTRLTVT.

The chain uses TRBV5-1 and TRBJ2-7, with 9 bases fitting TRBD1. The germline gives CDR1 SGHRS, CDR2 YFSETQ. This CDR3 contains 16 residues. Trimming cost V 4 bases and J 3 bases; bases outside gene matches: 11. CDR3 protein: CASSPPGGQGIYEQYF. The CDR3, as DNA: TGCGCCAGCAGCCCCCCGGGGGGACAGGGCATCTACGAGCAGTACTTC.